The 19 T cell receptor beta chains listed next were all sequenced from one sample in a study of regulatory T cells in long-lasting Graves disease. Time point in this sample: newly diagnosed GD, antithyroid drugs for less than 3 months. Construction of the TCR library relied on RNA isolated from PBMCs. TCR beta libraries were built with iRepertoire HTBI primers and Arm-PCR of CDR3 regions. TCRdb itself ran the multiplex PCR reads through MiXCR, one entry per CDR3 protein. Among approximately 470,000 distinct CDR3 sequences, under 20% were seen once, and the ten largest hold 10% to 15%. These data were likewise used in another study, on T cells in Graves' hyperthyroidism and ophthalmopathy.

The sample here was peripheral blood mononuclear cells (PBMCs), taken at new diagnosis, from a patient treated with antithyroid drugs. These receptors were collected from a man aged 35 to 55 with Graves disease.

This clonotype was counted many times. The junction departs from the called germline gene at one end, perhaps through a read error. The chain is built from TRBV3-1 and TRBJ2-3, with D tentatively TRBD2 (5 bases). Germline V gene data show CDR1 as LGHDT and CDR2 as YNNKEL (reference sequence). CDR3 length: 14 residues. CDR3: CASTQGRDTDTQYF. The CDR3 nucleotides read TGTGCCAGCACCCAAGGACGGGACACAGATACGCAGTATTTT.

This chain joins TRBV7-6 and TRBJ2-1, with D possibly TRBD1 on 6 matching bases. This CDR3 contains 16 residues. Germline V gives CDR1 SGHVS, CDR2 FNYEAQ. Trimming took off 5 bases at V and 8 bases at J, with 22 bases between the two ends. The CDR3 reads CASSRKRAQGDYEQFF. The DNA of the CDR3 is TGTGCCAGCAGCCGCAAACGAGCACAGGGCGACTATGAGCAGTTCTTC.

This clonotype was counted between two and nine times. With a much larger clone just one base away, this may be a read error. The CDR3 nucleotides read TGCAGGGCTAGAATCGGCGCCGCGAACACCGGGGAGCTGTTTTTT. Amino acid sequence: CRARIGAANTGELFF. The rearrangement uses TRBV20-1 and TRBJ2-2; D gene uncertain. There are 15 residues in the CDR3. Germline lookup yields CDR1 DFQATT and CDR2 SNEGSKA (reference sequence).

There are many counts of this clonotype. The chain recombines TRBV6-5 with TRBJ1-6; D gene uncertain. With 3 bases removed from V and 7 bases from J, the gap between germline ends came to 7 bases. Germline V gene lookup returns CDR1 MNHEY and CDR2 SVGAGI. This CDR3 is 13 amino acids long. CDR3 residues: CASSYEPNSPLHF. CDR3 DNA sequence: TGTGCCAGCAGTTATGAGCCCAATTCACCCCTCCACTTT.

In this sample, this clonotype turned up many times. V usage is TRBV28 and J usage is TRBJ2-3, with D tentatively TRBD1 or TRBD2 (7 bases each). CDR1 is MDHEN and CDR2 is SYDVKM in the germline V gene. Trimming stripped 8 bases from V and 0 bases from J, with 24 bases between. This CDR3 has 18 residues. This CDR3 is CASQRGPGTAISTDTQYF. In nucleotides, the CDR3 is TGTGCCAGCCAGCGGGGTCCCGGGACAGCTATAAGCACAGATACGCAGTATTTT.

Ten or more counts support this clonotype. The gene calls are TRBV5-1 and TRBJ2-1; D unresolved. This CDR3 has 12 residues. Looked up from germline, CDR1 is SGHRS and CDR2 is YFSETQ. V was shortened by 7 bases and J by 2 bases, with 7 bases between the two germline ends. The CDR3 DNA is TGCGCCAGCGTAAACCCCTACAATGAGCAGTTCTTC. Translating it yields CASVNPYNEQFF.

V is TRBV19 and J is TRBJ2-2; D is unclear. This CDR3 spans 15 amino acids. In germline, CDR1 is LNHDA, CDR2 SQIVND (reference sequence). Trimming removed 6 bases at V and 2 bases at J, with 13 bases between. This CDR3 reads CASSPGRPNTGELFF. CDR3 sequence (DNA): TGTGCCAGTAGCCCCGGAAGACCTAACACCGGGGAGCTGTTTTTT.

The V and J genes are TRBV20-1 and TRBJ2-2; 15 bases align to TRBD2. Looked up from germline, CDR1 is DFQATT and CDR2 is SNEGSKA (reference sequence). CDR3 length: 18 amino acids. Unmatched junction bases numbered 11, after V lost 6 bases and J lost 3 bases. As DNA, the CDR3 is TGCAGTGCCCTAGCCCGGACTAGCGGGAGGGCCGACACCGGGGAGCTGTTTTTT. It is translated as CSALARTSGRADTGELFF.

In this sample, this clonotype turned up many times. CDR3 nucleotides: TGTGCCAGCAGTCCAGCGGGAGGTACGCAGTATTTT. Encoded protein: CASSPAGGTQYF. The chain has TRBV28 and TRBJ2-3; 9 bases line up with TRBD2. Germline CDR1 is MDHEN and CDR2 is SYDVKM. J lost 8 bases, V lost 5 bases, and 2 bases had no gene match. The CDR3 has 12 amino acids.

The chain employs TRBV19 and TRBJ2-7, with D possibly matching TRBD1 (6 bases). CDR1 and CDR2 (germline): LNHDA, SQIVND (reference sequence). V was trimmed by 3 bases and J by 0 bases, leaving 12 bases between them. This CDR3 comprises 15 residues. CDR3 sequence (DNA): TGTGCCAGTAGTATCCGGGACACCGACTCCTACGAGCAGTACTTC. Amino acid sequence: CASSIRDTDSYEQYF.

This clonotype was picked up many times. This chain uses TRBV28 with TRBJ2-1; 8 bases map to TRBD1. The CDR3 extends over 17 amino acids. Germline V gives CDR1 MDHEN, CDR2 SYDVKM. Trimming at V came to 3 bases and at J to 4 bases, leaving 11 bases not matched to a gene. The CDR3 DNA follows: TGTGCCAGCAGTTTTGAGCAGGGGGCGAGGGGTTACAATGAGCAGTTCTTC. Translated, it gives CASSFEQGARGYNEQFF.

At least ten counts were recorded for this clonotype. The chain is built from TRBV28 and TRBJ2-5; TRBD1 or TRBD2 may be the D gene (6 bases each). This CDR3 has 16 amino acids. Germline CDR1 and CDR2: MDHEN and SYDVKM. Trimming took off 1 base at V and 0 bases at J, with 12 bases between the two ends. In nucleotides, the CDR3 is TGTGCCAGCAGTTTATTCGGGGGCCCAGACCAAGAGACCCAGTACTTC. Its protein product is CASSLFGGPDQETQYF.

This clonotype was counted ten times or more. The rearrangement joins TRBV12-3 or TRBV12-4 to TRBJ1-3, with D unresolved. The CDR3 is 14 amino acids. The V end was cut by 5 bases, the J end by 3 bases, with 11 bases between. The CDR3 loop is CASSPAGGGNTIYF. The CDR3 bases are TGTGCCAGCAGTCCGGCAGGCGGTGGAAACACCATATATTTT.

This clonotype was seen at least ten times. This rearrangement joins TRBV28 to TRBJ2-7, with D perhaps TRBD1 (8 bases). Germline V lookup: CDR1 MDHEN, CDR2 SYDVKM. V was cut by 6 bases and J by 1 base, with 16 bases left in between. This CDR3 is 15 amino acids long. The CDR3 loop reads CASSRAGQASYEQYF. The CDR3 bases are TGTGCCAGCAGCAGAGCGGGACAGGCGTCCTACGAGCAGTACTTC.

This clonotype was detected ten times or more. This chain links TRBV7-9 with TRBJ1-2; 8 bases agree with TRBD1. CDR3 size: 11 residues. Germline CDR1 reads SEHNR; CDR2 reads FQNEAQ (reference sequence). Trimming removed 4 bases from V and 14 bases from J; junction bases left unmatched: 6. Here the CDR3 reads CASSSDRGYTF. The CDR3 coding sequence is TGTGCCAGCAGCTCAGACAGGGGATATACCTTC.

In this sample, this clonotype turned up many times. The chain is built from TRBV5-1 and TRBJ1-1; D possibly corresponds to TRBD1 (6 bases). Germline CDR1 reads SGHRS; CDR2 reads YFSETQ. V was shortened by 4 bases and J by 5 bases, with 15 bases between the two germline ends. This CDR3 is built from 14 residues. CDR3 nucleotides: TGCGCCAGCAGCATACAGGGAGTACAGACTGAAGCTTTCTTT. It codes for CASSIQGVQTEAFF.

The table lists this clonotype with many counts. This sequence joins TRBV27 and TRBJ2-1; 10 nucleotides align to TRBD2. The CDR3 is 16 residues long. Germline lookup yields CDR1 MNHEY and CDR2 SMNVEV (reference sequence). J was trimmed by 6 bases and V by 0 bases; bases with no gene match: 5. CDR3 DNA: TGTGCCAGCAGTTTATCGGGACTAGCGAGTACCAATGAGCAGTTCTTC. Amino acids: CASSLSGLASTNEQFF.

This clonotype was seen ten or more times. The gene calls are TRBV5-8 and TRBJ1-5; 8 positions match TRBD1. V was clipped by 0 bases and J by 5 bases; unmatched bases: 4. From germline, CDR1 is SGHTS and CDR2 YDEGEE. CDR3 length: 15 amino acids. The CDR3 protein is CASSLGDRQDQPQHF. The CDR3 region has the DNA TGTGCCAGCAGCTTGGGGGACAGGCAGGATCAGCCCCAGCATTTT.

This clonotype was counted at least ten times. The chain links TRBV15 to TRBJ2-1, with 12 bases that match TRBD2. After removal of 0 bases from V and 7 bases from J, the junction contained 4 bases not matched to a gene. This CDR3 contains 16 residues. CDR1 is LNHNV and CDR2 is YYDKDF in the germline V gene (reference sequence). The CDR3 region has the DNA TGTGCCACCAGCAGAGATCTAGCGGGAGGGGGAAATGAGCAGTTCTTC. Translation gives CATSRDLAGGGNEQFF.